This T cell receptor (beta chain) stems from a study of shared clonotypes between healthy human individuals. Notes on the study in general: Compared with clonotypes that all four donors shared, non-shared clonotypes had lower generation probabilities.

Every one of the donors was a Caucasian adult that lived in Nashville, Tennessee. This clone was seen a handful of times. Its matching antigen is unknown. Each replicate PCR on the sorted subsets used 200 to 250 ng DNA (around 30,000 T cell genomes). Here immunoSEQ multiplex PCR was the method, and the copy in TCRdb shows in-frame clones only, minus some. The sample includes about 2,500,000 clones, 90% to 95% of them seen just once. With 2 bases removed from V and 3 bases from J, the gap between germline ends came to 8 bases. The CDR3 is made up of 15 amino acids. CDR1 and CDR2 (germline): SEHNR, FQNEAQ (reference sequence).

This clonotype originated in a man between 18 and 35 years old in good health. The sample consisted of naive CD4+ T cells sorted from blood. Subset in this sample: CD45RA+ positively selected. The J gene is TRBJ1-6, the V gene TRBV7-9; D uncertain. The CDR3: CASSLTPDYNSPLHF. The CDR3 region has the DNA TGTGCCAGCAGCTTAACGCCGGACTATAATTCACCCCTCCACTTT.